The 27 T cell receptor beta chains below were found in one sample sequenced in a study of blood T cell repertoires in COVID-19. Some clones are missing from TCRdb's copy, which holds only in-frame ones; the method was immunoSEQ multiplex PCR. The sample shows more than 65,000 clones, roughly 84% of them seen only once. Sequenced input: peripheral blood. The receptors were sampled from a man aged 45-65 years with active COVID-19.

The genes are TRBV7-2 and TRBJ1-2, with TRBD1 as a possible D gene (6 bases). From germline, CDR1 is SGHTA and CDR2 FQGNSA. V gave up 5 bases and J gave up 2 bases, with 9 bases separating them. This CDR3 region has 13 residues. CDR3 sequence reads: CASSPGQNYGYTF. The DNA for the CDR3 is TGTGCCAGCAGCCCAGGACAGAACTATGGCTACACCTTC.

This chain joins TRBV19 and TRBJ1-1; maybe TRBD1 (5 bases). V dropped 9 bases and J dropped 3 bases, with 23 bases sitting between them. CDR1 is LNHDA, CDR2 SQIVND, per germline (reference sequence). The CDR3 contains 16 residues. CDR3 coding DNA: TGTGCCAGCTACCCCAGTGGGAGGGGCGTCTACACTGAAGCTTTCTTT. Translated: CASYPSGRGVYTEAFF. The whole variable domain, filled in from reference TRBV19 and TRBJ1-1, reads DGGITQSPKYLFRKEGQNVTLSCEQNLNHDAMYWYRQDPGQGLRLIYYSQIVNDFQKGDIAEGYSVSREKKESFPLTVTSAQKNPTAFYLCASYPSGRGVYTEAFFGQGTRLTVV.

The CDR3 sequence: CASSVTGVGDTQYF. Written as DNA, the CDR3 is TGTGCCAGCAGTGTGACAGGGGTTGGAGATACGCAGTATTTT. The chain carries TRBV6-4 and TRBJ2-3; TRBD1 aligns across 8 bases. The CDR3 sequence is 14 residues long. Germline V CDR1 and CDR2: MRHNA, SNTAGT. J gave up 5 bases and V 4 bases, and 5 bases lay outside the gene matches.

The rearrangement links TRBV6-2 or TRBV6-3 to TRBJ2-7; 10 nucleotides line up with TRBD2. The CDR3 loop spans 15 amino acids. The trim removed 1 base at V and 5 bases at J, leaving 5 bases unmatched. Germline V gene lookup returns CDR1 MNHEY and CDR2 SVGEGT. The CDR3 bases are TGTGCCAGCAGTTACTTGGGACTAGCGAGCAACGAGCAGTACTTC. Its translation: CASSYLGLASNEQYF.

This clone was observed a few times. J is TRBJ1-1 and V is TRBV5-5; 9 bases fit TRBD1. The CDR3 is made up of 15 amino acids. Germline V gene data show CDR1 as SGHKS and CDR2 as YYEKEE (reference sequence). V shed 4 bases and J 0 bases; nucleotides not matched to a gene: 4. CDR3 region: CASSGQGRVNTEAFF. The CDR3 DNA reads TGTGCCAGCAGCGGACAGGGGAGGGTGAACACTGAAGCTTTCTTT.

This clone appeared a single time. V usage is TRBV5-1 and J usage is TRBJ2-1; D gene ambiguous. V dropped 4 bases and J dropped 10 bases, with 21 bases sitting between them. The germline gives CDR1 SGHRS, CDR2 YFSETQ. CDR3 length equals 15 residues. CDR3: CASSPLEPRTREQFF. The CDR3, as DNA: TGCGCCAGCAGCCCCCTCGAGCCGCGTACGAGGGAGCAGTTCTTC.

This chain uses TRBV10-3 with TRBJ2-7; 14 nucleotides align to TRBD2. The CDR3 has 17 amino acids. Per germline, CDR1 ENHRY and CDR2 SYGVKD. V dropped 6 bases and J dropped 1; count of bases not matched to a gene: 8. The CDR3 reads CAISSGTSGSSSYEQYF. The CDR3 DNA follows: TGTGCCATCAGCTCCGGGACTAGCGGGAGTTCGTCCTACGAGCAGTACTTC.

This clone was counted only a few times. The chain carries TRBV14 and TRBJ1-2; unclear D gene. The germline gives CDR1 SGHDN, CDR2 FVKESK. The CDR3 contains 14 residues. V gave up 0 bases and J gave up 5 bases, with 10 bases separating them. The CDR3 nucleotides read TGTGCCAGCAGCCAAGACAGTCGTCGATATGGCTACACCTTC. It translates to CASSQDSRRYGYTF.

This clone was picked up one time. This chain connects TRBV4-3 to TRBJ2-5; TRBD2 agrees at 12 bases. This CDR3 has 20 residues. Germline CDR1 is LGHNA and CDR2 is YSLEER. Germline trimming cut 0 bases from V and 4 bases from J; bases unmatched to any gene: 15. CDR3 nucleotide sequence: TGCGCCAGCAGCCAAGATTTGAGGCTAGCGGGAGGGCCCTCCCCAGAGACCCAGTACTTC. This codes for CASSQDLRLAGGPSPETQYF.

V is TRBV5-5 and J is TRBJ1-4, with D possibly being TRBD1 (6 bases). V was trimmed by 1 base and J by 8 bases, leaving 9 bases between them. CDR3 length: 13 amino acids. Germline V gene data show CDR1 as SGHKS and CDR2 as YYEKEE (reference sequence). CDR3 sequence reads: CASSLHRDEKLFF. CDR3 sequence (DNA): TGTGCCAGCAGCTTGCACAGGGACGAAAAACTGTTTTTT. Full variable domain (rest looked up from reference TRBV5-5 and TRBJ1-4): DAGVTQSPTHLIKTRGQQVTLRCSPISGHKSVSWYQQVLGQGPQFIFQYYEKEERGRGNFPDRFSARQFPNYSSELNVNALLLGDSALYLCASSLHRDEKLFFGSGTQLSVL.

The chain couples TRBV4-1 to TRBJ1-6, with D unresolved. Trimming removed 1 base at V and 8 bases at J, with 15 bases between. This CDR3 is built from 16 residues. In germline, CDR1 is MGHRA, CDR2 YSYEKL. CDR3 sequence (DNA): TGCGCCAGCAGCCAAGGGGCCTTGGGTTCGGATTCACCCCTCCACTTT. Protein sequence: CASSQGALGSDSPLHF.

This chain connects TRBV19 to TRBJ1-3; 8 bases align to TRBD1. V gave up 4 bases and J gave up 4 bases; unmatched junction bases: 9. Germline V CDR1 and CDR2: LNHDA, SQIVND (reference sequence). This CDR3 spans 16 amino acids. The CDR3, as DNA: TGTGCCAGTAGTAGTGGACAGGGATCGCCCGGAAACACCATATATTTT. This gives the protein CASSSGQGSPGNTIYF.

The CDR3 spells CASSQDRTGFSNQPQHF. The DNA of the CDR3 is TGTGCCAGCAGCCAAGACCGGACAGGGTTCAGCAATCAGCCCCAGCATTTT. The J gene is TRBJ1-5, the V gene TRBV3-1 (or the pseudogene TRBV3-2); 8 bases agree with TRBD1. With V trimmed by 0 bases and J by 1 base, 5 bases remained unmatched. The CDR3 has 17 residues. Germline CDR1 LGHDT, CDR2 YNNKEL (reference sequence).

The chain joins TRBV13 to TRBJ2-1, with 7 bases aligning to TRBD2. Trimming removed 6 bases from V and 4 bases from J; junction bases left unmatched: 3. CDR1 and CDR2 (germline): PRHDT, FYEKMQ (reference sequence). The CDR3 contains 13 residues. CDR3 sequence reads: CASSRGDYNEQFF. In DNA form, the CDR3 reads TGTGCCAGCAGTCGGGGGGATTACAATGAGCAGTTCTTC.

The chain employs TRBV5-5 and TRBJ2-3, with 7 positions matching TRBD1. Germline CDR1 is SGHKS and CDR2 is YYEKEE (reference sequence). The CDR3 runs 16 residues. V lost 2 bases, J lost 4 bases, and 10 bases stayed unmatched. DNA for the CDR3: TGTGCCAGCAGCTTACAGGCTCTCCAGGGGGCAGATACGCAGTATTTT. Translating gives CASSLQALQGADTQYF.

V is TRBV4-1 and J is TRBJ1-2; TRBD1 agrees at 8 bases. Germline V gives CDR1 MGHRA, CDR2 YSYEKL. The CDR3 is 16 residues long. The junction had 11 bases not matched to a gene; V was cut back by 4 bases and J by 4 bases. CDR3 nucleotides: TGCGCCAGCAGCCCCCAACAGGGGGATGAGGTCTATGGCTACACCTTC. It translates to CASSPQQGDEVYGYTF.

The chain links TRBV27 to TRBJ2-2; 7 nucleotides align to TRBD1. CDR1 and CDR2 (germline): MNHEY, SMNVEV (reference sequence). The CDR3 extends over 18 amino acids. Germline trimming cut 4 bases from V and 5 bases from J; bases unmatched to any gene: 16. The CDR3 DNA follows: TGTGCCAGCAGTTCCCCGAACCCCAGGGGGTCGAGAACCGGGGAGCTGTTTTTT. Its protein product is CASSSPNPRGSRTGELFF.

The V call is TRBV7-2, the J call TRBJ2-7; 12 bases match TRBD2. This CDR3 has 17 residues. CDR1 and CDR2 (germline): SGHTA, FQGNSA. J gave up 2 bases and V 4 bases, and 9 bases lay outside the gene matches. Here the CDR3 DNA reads TGTGCCAGCAGCTCGGGACTAGCGGGTTTTCCTCCCTACGAGCAGTACTTC. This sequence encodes CASSSGLAGFPPYEQYF.

The CDR3 bases are TGTGCCAGCAGCCGATGGGGACAGGGTGGGAGCACTGAAGCTTTCTTT. Translating gives CASSRWGQGGSTEAFF. The chain couples TRBV14 to TRBJ1-1, with 9 bases lining up with TRBD1. Germline lookup yields CDR1 SGHDN and CDR2 FVKESK. The CDR3 covers 16 residues. Unmatched junction bases numbered 10, after V lost 4 bases and J lost 4 bases. Together with reference TRBV14 and TRBJ1-1, the CDR3 gives the full variable domain: EAGVTQFPSHSVIEKGQTVTLRCDPISGHDNLYWYRRVMGKEIKFLLHFVKESKQDESGMPNNRFLAERTGGTYSTLKVQPAELEDSGVYFCASSRWGQGGSTEAFFGQGTRLTVV.

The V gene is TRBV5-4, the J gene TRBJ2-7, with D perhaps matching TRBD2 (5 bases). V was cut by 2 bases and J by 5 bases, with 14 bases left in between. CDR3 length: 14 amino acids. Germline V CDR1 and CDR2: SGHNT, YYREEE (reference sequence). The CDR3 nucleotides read TGTGCCAGCAGCTTAAGGAATAGCGCCGACGAGCAGTACTTC. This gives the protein CASSLRNSADEQYF.

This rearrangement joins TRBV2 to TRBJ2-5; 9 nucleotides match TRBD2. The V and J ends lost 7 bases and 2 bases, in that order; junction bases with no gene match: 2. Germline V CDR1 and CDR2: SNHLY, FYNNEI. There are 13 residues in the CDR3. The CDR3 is CASKRGVQETQYF. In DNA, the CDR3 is TGTGCCAGCAAGCGGGGGGTTCAAGAGACCCAGTACTTC.

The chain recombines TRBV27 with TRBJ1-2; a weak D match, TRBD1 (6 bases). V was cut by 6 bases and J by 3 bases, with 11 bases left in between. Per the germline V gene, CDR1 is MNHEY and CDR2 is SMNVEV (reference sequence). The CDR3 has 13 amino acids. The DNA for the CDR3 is TGTGCCAGCAGCATTTACAGGGACTATGGCTACACCTTC. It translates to CASSIYRDYGYTF.

CDR3 sequence: CASSPVSPGTVYTDTQYF. Here the CDR3 DNA reads TGTGCCAGCAGCCCCGTAAGCCCCGGGACAGTTTACACAGATACGCAGTATTTT. V and J are TRBV9 and TRBJ2-3, with 7 bases identical to TRBD1. The trim removed 4 bases at V and 2 bases at J, leaving 16 bases unmatched. Germline V gene sequence: CDR1 SGDLS, CDR2 YYNGEE. The CDR3 contains 18 residues.

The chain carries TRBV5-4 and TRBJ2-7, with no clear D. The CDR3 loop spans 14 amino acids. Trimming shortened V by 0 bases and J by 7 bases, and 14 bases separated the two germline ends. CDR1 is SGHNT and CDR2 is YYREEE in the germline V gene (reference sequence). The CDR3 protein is CASSLGMASREQYF. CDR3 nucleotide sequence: TGTGCCAGCAGCTTGGGAATGGCCTCGCGGGAGCAGTACTTC. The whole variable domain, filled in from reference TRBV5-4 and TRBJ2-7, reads ETGVTQSPTHLIKTRGQQVTLRCSSQSGHNTVSWYQQALGQGPQFIFQYYREEENGRGNFPPRFSGLQFPNYSSELNVNALELDDSALYLCASSLGMASREQYFGPGTRLTVT.

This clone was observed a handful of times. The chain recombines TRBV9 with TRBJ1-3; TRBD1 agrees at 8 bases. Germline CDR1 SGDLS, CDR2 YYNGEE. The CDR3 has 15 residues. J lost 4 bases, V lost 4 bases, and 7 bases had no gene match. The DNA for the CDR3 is TGTGCCAGCAGCCCTCAGGGGGCGGAAGGAAACACCATATATTTT. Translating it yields CASSPQGAEGNTIYF.

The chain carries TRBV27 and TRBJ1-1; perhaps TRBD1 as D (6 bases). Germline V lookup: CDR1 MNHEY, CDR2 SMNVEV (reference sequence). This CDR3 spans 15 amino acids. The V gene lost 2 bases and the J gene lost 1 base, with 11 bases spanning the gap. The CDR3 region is CASSLLGGRNTEAFF. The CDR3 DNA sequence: TGTGCCAGCAGTTTACTTGGGGGCAGGAACACTGAAGCTTTCTTT.

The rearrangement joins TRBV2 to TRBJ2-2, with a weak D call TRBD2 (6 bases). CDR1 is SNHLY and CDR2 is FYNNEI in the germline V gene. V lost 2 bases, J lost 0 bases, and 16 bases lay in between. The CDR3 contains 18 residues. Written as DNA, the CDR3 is TGTGCCAGCAGTGAAAATGGGGGACTGGGTTCGAACACCGGGGAGCTGTTTTTT. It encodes CASSENGGLGSNTGELFF.